The entry below gives a single T cell receptor beta chain sequence along with its context. Its target is not known. The source of the sample is a study of T cells expressing NK-cell markers. At the level of the study: According to the study, TCR beta repertoires originated from sorted CD3+CD56+NKG2C+, CD3+CD56+NKG2C- and CD3+CD56-NKG2C+ T cells. Within the sequenced cohort of eight donors, seven exhibited HCMV seropositivity and one was seronegative.

For each CDR3 protein, TCRdb gives one entry from its re-call of the 5' RACE reads, without DNA. Found here are about 260,000 distinct CDR3 sequences; the top ten clones hold about 0.39%. The CDR3 consists of 14 residues. CDR1 is SGHTA and CDR2 is FQGNSA in the germline V gene. Study findings and constraints: The dominant NKG2C+ clonotypes represented about 1.0-7.0% of CD8+ T cells in five or six donors. Whether the expanded NKG2C+ T cell clones recognized HCMV remained unclear.

The clonotype originates from a man younger than 35 in good health. Source material: blood T cells: a sorted CD56 or NKG2C T cell subset, CD4+ or CD8+ T cells, or bulk PBMC T cells (not recorded which). The gene calls are TRBV7-2 and TRBJ2-7; TCRdb proposes TRBD2, but this gene call is untestable without DNA. CDR3 sequence: CASSLAAGGHEQYF.